These 18 T cell receptor beta chains were sequenced from one sample in a study of CD8 T cells in Susac syndrome. Random hexamers were used to reverse transcribe roughly 0.5 to 1 ug of RNA. TCRdb ran MiXCR on the immunoSEQ multiplex PCR reads and lists one entry per CDR3 protein. The repertoire holds 95,000 to 150,000 distinct CDR3 sequences, with roughly 94% as singletons. Sequencing was carried out using CD8+ T cells from PBMCs. Receptors were obtained from a human donor with Susac syndrome.

The chain has TRBV27 and TRBJ1-1, with TRBD1 matching over 12 bases. Germline assignment: CDR1 MNHEY and CDR2 SMNVEV (reference sequence). V was pared by 8 bases and J by 2 bases, with 0 bases of the junction left unmatched. The CDR3 extends over 13 amino acids. This chain's CDR3 is CASGTGGNTEAFF. The CDR3 DNA reads as TGTGCCAGCGGGACAGGGGGCAACACTGAAGCTTTCTTT.

The chain uses TRBV5-4 and TRBJ2-3, with D perhaps being TRBD1 or TRBD2 (6 bases each). The CDR3 loop spans 12 amino acids. Germline CDR1 SGHNT, CDR2 YYREEE (reference sequence). Trimming stripped 5 bases from V and 9 bases from J, with 13 bases between. The CDR3 loop reads CASRPQGGTQYF. The CDR3 region has the DNA TGTGCCAGCAGGCCACAGGGAGGCACGCAGTATTTT.

The rearrangement uses TRBV5-1 and TRBJ2-3; TRBD2 is a possible D gene (5 bases). The CDR3 totals 15 residues. V was trimmed by 5 bases and J by 5 bases, leaving 18 bases between them. Germline values: CDR1 SGHRS, CDR2 YFSETQ. CDR3: CASSFLAGGKDTQYF. DNA of the CDR3: TGCGCCAGCAGTTTCCTAGCCGGCGGCAAAGATACGCAGTATTTT.

The V gene is TRBV4-2, the J gene TRBJ1-1; D remains unclear. Trimming took 0 bases from V and 1 from J, leaving 3 bases between them. This CDR3 contains 13 residues. Germline-derived CDR1 and CDR2 are LGHNA and YNFKEQ. The CDR3 spells CASSQDWNTEAFF. The CDR3 DNA follows: TGTGCCAGCAGCCAAGACTGGAACACTGAAGCTTTCTTT.

The chain links TRBV18 to TRBJ2-2; TRBD1 or TRBD2 may be the D gene (5 bases each). This CDR3 is built from 12 residues. CDR1 is KGHSH, CDR2 LQKENI, per germline. V gave up 8 bases and J gave up 5 bases, with 9 bases separating them. The CDR3 reads CASPGPTGELFF. The CDR3 nucleotides read TGTGCCAGCCCGGGGCCTACCGGGGAGCTGTTTTTT.

The CDR3 protein is CASSSENTEAFF. The CDR3 DNA reads TGTGCCAGCAGTTCCGAGAACACTGAAGCTTTCTTT. The rearrangement links TRBV27 to TRBJ1-1; no clear D gene. V lost 4 bases, J lost 1 base, and 4 bases lay in between. The germline gives CDR1 MNHEY, CDR2 SMNVEV (reference sequence). The CDR3 consists of 12 residues.

V gene TRBV27 combines with J gene TRBJ2-1; 9 nucleotides align to TRBD1. J gave up 9 bases and V 0 bases, and 3 bases lay outside the gene matches. This CDR3 has 14 amino acids. Per the germline V gene, CDR1 is MNHEY and CDR2 is SMNVEV (reference sequence). CDR3 bases: TGTGCCAGCAGTTTATCAACAGGGGGCAGTGAGCAGTTCTTC. Protein product: CASSLSTGGSEQFF.

This chain uses TRBV27 with TRBJ2-1; 8 bases align to TRBD1. V shed 6 bases, J shed 2 bases, and the junction held 3 bases outside the gene matches. The CDR3 spans 14 residues. CDR1 is MNHEY and CDR2 is SMNVEV in the germline V gene (reference sequence). The CDR3 sequence: CASSPGGPYNEQFF. The CDR3 region has the DNA TGTGCCAGCAGCCCAGGGGGCCCCTACAATGAGCAGTTCTTC.

J is TRBJ2-3 and V is TRBV7-8; D call uncertain. CDR3 length: 16 residues. V was trimmed by 1 base and J by 4 bases, leaving 15 bases between them. Germline values: CDR1 SGHVS, CDR2 FQNEAQ. The CDR3 region has the DNA TGTGCCAGCAGCTTAGATATAGGAGAGCTAGCAGATACGCAGTATTTT. It encodes CASSLDIGELADTQYF. The full variable domain, with the rest looked up from reference TRBV7-8 and TRBJ2-3, is GAGVSQSPRYKVAKRGQDVALRCDPISGHVSLFWYQQALGQGPEFLTYFQNEAQLDKSGLPSDRFFAERPEGSVSTLKIQRTQQEDSAVYLCASSLDIGELADTQYFGPGTRLTVL.

The chain couples TRBV4-3 to TRBJ2-7; possibly TRBD2 for D (6 bases). Germline V CDR1 and CDR2: LGHNA, YSLEER. CDR3 length: 16 amino acids. Trimming stripped 1 base from V and 3 bases from J, with 16 bases between. CDR3 nucleotide sequence: TGCGCCAGCAGCCAAGGAGGTGGCGGGGTTCTCTACGAGCAGTACTTC. Protein: CASSQGGGGVLYEQYF.

The chain joins TRBV7-2 to TRBJ2-5, with D perhaps assigned TRBD1 or TRBD2 (5 bases each). Germline V lookup: CDR1 SGHTA, CDR2 FQGNSA. Trimming shortened V by 7 bases and J by 5 bases, and 14 bases separated the two germline ends. This CDR3 has 13 residues. CDR3 DNA sequence: TGTGCCAGCACCACTAGGGGTGGGGAGACCCAGTACTTC. It codes for CASTTRGGETQYF. Filled out from reference TRBV7-2 and TRBJ2-5, the complete variable domain reads GAGVSQSPSNKVTEKGKDVELRCDPISGHTALYWYRQSLGQGLEFLIYFQGNSAPDKSGLPSDRFSAERTGGSVSTLTIQRTQQEDSAVYLCASTTRGGETQYFGPGTRLLVL.

V gene TRBV5-1 combines with J gene TRBJ2-5; D call uncertain. The CDR3 length is 13 residues. Germline V gene sequence: CDR1 SGHRS, CDR2 YFSETQ. V shed 6 bases and J shed 5 bases, with 14 bases lying between them. For the CDR3, the DNA is TGCGCCAGCATTGCAGACCGATGGGAGACCCAGTACTTC. Its translation: CASIADRWETQYF.

This clonotype was seen only a few times. The rearrangement uses TRBV6-5 and TRBJ2-7, with a possible D match to TRBD2 (7 bases). Germline loops: CDR1 MNHEY, CDR2 SVGAGI. This CDR3 comprises 13 residues. The germline V and J ends were trimmed by 5 bases and 4 bases, with 12 bases remaining between them. CDR3 residues: CASSEEGGYEQYF. DNA of the CDR3: TGTGCCAGCAGTGAGGAGGGGGGGTACGAGCAGTACTTC.

This chain's CDR3 is CASSQGPRGEKLFF. As DNA, the CDR3 is TGTGCCAGCAGCCAAGGGCCGCGGGGGGAAAAACTGTTTTTT. The rearrangement joins TRBV14 to TRBJ1-4; perhaps TRBD1 as D (5 bases). The germline V and J ends were trimmed by 1 base and 8 bases, with 11 bases remaining between them. CDR3 length equals 14 residues. From germline, CDR1 is SGHDN and CDR2 FVKESK.

The V gene is TRBV9, the J gene TRBJ2-5; the D gene is possibly TRBD1 (5 bases). CDR1 is SGDLS and CDR2 is YYNGEE in the germline V gene. V was pared by 0 bases and J by 1 base, with 7 bases between. The CDR3 totals 14 residues. CDR3: CASSVEGLQETQYF. CDR3 nucleotide sequence: TGTGCCAGCAGCGTAGAGGGGCTCCAAGAGACCCAGTACTTC.

This chain links TRBV3-1 with TRBJ2-5; D is perhaps TRBD2 (6 bases). Trimming left V 3 bases short and J 1 base short, with 6 bases between. This CDR3 is built from 13 residues. Germline-derived CDR1 and CDR2 are LGHDT and YNNKEL (reference sequence). CDR3 protein: CASSQGLQETQYF. For the CDR3, the DNA is TGTGCCAGCAGCCAGGGACTCCAAGAGACCCAGTACTTC.

This clonotype was seen only once. The V gene is TRBV12-3 or TRBV12-4, the J gene TRBJ2-7, with 10 bases aligning to TRBD1. The J segment lost 3 bases and the V segment lost 4 bases, leaving 15 bases of the junction unmatched. The CDR3 has 18 amino acids. CDR3 loop: CASSSRDRGWGSIYEQYF. The CDR3 nucleotides read TGTGCCAGCAGTTCACGGGACAGGGGTTGGGGATCTATCTACGAGCAGTACTTC.

The chain employs TRBV7-9 and TRBJ2-3; no definite D call. Germline loops: CDR1 SEHNR, CDR2 FQNEAQ (reference sequence). The CDR3 sequence is 13 residues long. The ends were cut back, 5 bases at V and 2 bases at J, with 8 bases in the middle. CDR3 amino acids: CASSDGDTDTQYF. CDR3 sequence (DNA): TGTGCCAGCAGCGATGGGGACACAGATACGCAGTATTTT.